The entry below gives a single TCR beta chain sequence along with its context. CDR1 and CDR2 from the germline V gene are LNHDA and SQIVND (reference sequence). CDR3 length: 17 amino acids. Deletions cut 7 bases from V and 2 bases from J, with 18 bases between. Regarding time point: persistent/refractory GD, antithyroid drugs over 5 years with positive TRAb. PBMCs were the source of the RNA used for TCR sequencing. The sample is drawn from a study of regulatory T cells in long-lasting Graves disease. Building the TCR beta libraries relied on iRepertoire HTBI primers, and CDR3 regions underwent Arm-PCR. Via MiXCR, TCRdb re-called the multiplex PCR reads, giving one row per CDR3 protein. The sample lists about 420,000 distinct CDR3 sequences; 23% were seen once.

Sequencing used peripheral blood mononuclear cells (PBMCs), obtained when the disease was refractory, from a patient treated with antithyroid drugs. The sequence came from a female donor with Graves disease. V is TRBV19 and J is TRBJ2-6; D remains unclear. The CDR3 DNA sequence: TGTGCCAGTATGGCGATTTTTAGAATAACTGGGGCCAACGTCCTGACTTTC. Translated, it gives CASMAIFRITGANVLTF. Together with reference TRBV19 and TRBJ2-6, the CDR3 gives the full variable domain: DGGITQSPKYLFRKEGQNVTLSCEQNLNHDAMYWYRQDPGQGLRLIYYSQIVNDFQKGDIAEGYSVSREKKESFPLTVTSAQKNPTAFYLCASMAIFRITGANVLTFGAGSRLTVL.